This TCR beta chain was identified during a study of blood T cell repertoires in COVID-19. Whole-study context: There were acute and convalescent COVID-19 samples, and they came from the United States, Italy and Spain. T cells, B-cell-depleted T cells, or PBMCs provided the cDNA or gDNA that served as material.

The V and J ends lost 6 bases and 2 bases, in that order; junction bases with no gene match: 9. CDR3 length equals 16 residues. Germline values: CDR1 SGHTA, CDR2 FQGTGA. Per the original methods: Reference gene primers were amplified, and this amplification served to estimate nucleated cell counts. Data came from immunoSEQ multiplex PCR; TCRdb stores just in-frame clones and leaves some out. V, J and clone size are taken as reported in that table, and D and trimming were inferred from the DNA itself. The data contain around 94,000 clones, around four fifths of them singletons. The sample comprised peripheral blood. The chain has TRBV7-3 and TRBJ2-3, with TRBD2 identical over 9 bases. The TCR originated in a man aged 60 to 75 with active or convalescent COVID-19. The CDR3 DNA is TGTGCCAGCAGGGCGACTAGCGGACGTCACACAGATACGCAGTATTTT. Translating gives CASRATSGRHTDTQYF.